This is a list of T cell receptor beta chains from one sample in a study of blood T cell repertoires in COVID-19. The repertoire was sequenced with immunoSEQ multiplex PCR; TCRdb's copy has only in-frame clones and lacks some. The sample lists 200,000 to 300,000 clones; around four fifths were seen once. The sample taken for sequencing was peripheral blood. The receptors derive from a woman aged 55-70 years with active or convalescent COVID-19. CDR3s include the opening cysteine and the closing phenylalanine or tryptophan. The D gene is left open where the match is weak. Not every row has a clone size; where given, it reads once, few, many or a size class.

V	size	J	D	CDR3	DNA
TRBV4-2	NA	TRBJ2-1	NA	CASTTPGSYNEQFF	TGTGCCAGCACCACCCCCGGGTCTTACAATGAGCAGTTCTTC
TRBV21-1	NA	TRBJ1-4	NA	CASPGVWVEKLFF	TGTGCCAGCCCCGGGGTATGGGTGGAAAAACTGTTTTTT
TRBV7-9	NA	TRBJ2-1	TRBD2	CASSPSGSSYNEQFF	TGTGCCAGCAGTCCTAGCGGGAGCTCCTACAATGAGCAGTTCTTC
TRBV4-2	NA	TRBJ1-5	TRBD1	CASSQDIGAGGVGQPQHF	TGTGCCAGCAGCCAAGATATTGGGGCAGGGGGAGTAGGGCAGCCCCAGCATTTT
TRBV10-1	NA	TRBJ2-1	TRBD2	CASSEPGGDNEQFF	TGCGCCAGCAGTGAACCGGGGGGGGACAATGAGCAGTTCTTC
TRBV7-2	NA	TRBJ2-5	NA	CASSSDQGRETQYF	TGTGCCAGCAGCTCAGACCAAGGGAGAGAGACCCAGTACTTC
TRBV19	NA	TRBJ1-5	TRBD1	CASSIRGQGNQPQHF	TGTGCCAGTAGTATTAGGGGACAGGGCAATCAGCCCCAGCATTTT
TRBV5-1	few	TRBJ1-2	NA	CASTRQANYGYTF	TGCGCCAGCACGAGACAGGCTAACTATGGCTACACCTTC
TRBV19	NA	TRBJ1-5	TRBD1	CASSILRDSNQPQHF	TGTGCCAGTAGTATACTCCGGGACAGTAATCAGCCCCAGCATTTT
TRBV19	NA	TRBJ1-5	NA	CASSPPPTGFHQPQHF	TGTGCCAGTAGCCCACCCCCCACAGGGTTTCATCAGCCCCAGCATTTT
TRBV28	NA	TRBJ1-5	NA	CASSPPHQPQHF	TGTGCCAGCAGTCCCCCTCATCAGCCCCAGCATTTT
TRBV28	NA	TRBJ2-5	NA	CASSLGQQETQYF	TGTGCCAGCAGTCTTGGACAGCAAGAGACCCAGTACTTC
TRBV4-2	NA	TRBJ2-3	TRBD2	CASSQDIWTSGGSTDTQYF	TGTGCCAGCAGCCAAGATATCTGGACTAGCGGGGGAAGCACAGATACGCAGTATTTT
TRBV7-2	NA	TRBJ1-4	NA	CASSTQAPFEKLFF	TGTGCCAGCAGCACACAGGCGCCTTTTGAAAAACTGTTTTTT
TRBV28	NA	TRBJ2-2	TRBD1	CASSLAGQDTGELFF	TGTGCCAGCAGTTTAGCGGGACAGGACACCGGGGAGCTGTTTTTT
TRBV15	NA	TRBJ2-3	TRBD2	CATSRDSGSGDTQYF	TGTGCCACCAGCAGAGATAGCGGGAGCGGAGATACGCAGTATTTT
TRBV6-1	once	TRBJ1-5	NA	CASSEKTSSNQPQHF	TGTGCCAGCAGTGAAAAGACAAGTAGCAATCAGCCCCAGCATTTT
TRBV5-1	NA	TRBJ1-3	NA	CASSLNLGGNTIYF	TGCGCCAGCAGCTTGAATCTAGGAGGAAACACCATATATTTT
TRBV9	NA	TRBJ1-5	NA	CASSATFRVTRNQPQHF	TGTGCCAGCAGCGCCACATTTCGGGTGACGCGCAATCAGCCCCAGCATTTT
TRBV19	NA	TRBJ1-4	NA	CASSIGQTTNEKLFF	TGTGCCAGTAGTATCGGACAGACAACTAATGAAAAACTGTTTTTT
TRBV29-1	NA	TRBJ2-5	NA	CSVGRALETQYF	TGCAGCGTTGGGCGGGCTCTTGAGACCCAGTACTTC
TRBV19	once	TRBJ1-2	TRBD1	CASMGQGRNGYTF	TGTGCCAGTATGGGACAGGGGAGGAATGGCTACACCTTC
TRBV2	NA	TRBJ2-5	NA	CASWAETQYF	TGTGCCAGTTGGGCGGAGACCCAGTACTTC
TRBV11-3	NA	TRBJ1-6	TRBD1	CASSLGLRTGNSPLHF	TGTGCCAGCAGCTTAGGCCTTCGGACAGGGAATTCACCCCTCCACTTT
TRBV5-1	NA	TRBJ2-3	TRBD1	CASSSDRGQDTQYF	TGCGCCAGCAGCTCGGACAGGGGGCAAGATACGCAGTATTTT
TRBV7-2	NA	TRBJ2-1	NA	CASSLSRARSYNEQFF	TGTGCCAGCAGCTTAAGCAGGGCACGCTCCTACAATGAGCAGTTCTTC
TRBV7-2	NA	TRBJ2-3	TRBD2	CASSPEPGLLTTDTQYF	TGTGCCAGCAGCCCGGAACCGGGACTACTTACCACAGATACGCAGTATTTT
TRBV19	NA	TRBJ1-3	NA	CASSIGAAGSGNTIYF	TGTGCCAGTAGTATAGGGGCAGCCGGCTCTGGAAACACCATATATTTT
TRBV6-5	once	TRBJ2-1	NA	CASFPDRASYNEQFF	TGTGCCAGCTTCCCAGACAGAGCCTCCTACAATGAGCAGTTCTTC
TRBV11-3	NA	TRBJ2-3	TRBD2	CASSLAGEPTDTQYF	TGTGCCAGCAGCTTGGCGGGGGAGCCCACAGATACGCAGTATTTT
TRBV2	NA	TRBJ1-2	TRBD1	CASSGDRGYGYTF	TGTGCCAGCAGCGGAGACAGGGGCTATGGCTACACCTTC
TRBV5-4	NA	TRBJ2-7	TRBD1	CASSLLGTAYYEQYF	TGTGCCAGCAGCTTGTTGGGGACAGCATACTACGAGCAGTACTTC
TRBV29-1	NA	TRBJ2-3	NA	CSVGTVPTDTQYF	TGCAGCGTTGGTACAGTTCCCACAGATACGCAGTATTTT
TRBV2	NA	TRBJ2-1	NA	CASSFRLVNGQFF	TGTGCCAGCAGTTTTAGACTAGTTAATGGGCAGTTCTTC
TRBV7-2	NA	TRBJ1-5	NA	CASSPWSEGSQPQHF	TGTGCCAGCAGCCCGTGGAGCGAAGGGAGTCAGCCCCAGCATTTT
TRBV2	NA	TRBJ1-1	NA	CASSVRGGENTEAFF	TGTGCCAGCAGTGTAAGGGGAGGAGAGAACACTGAAGCTTTCTTT
TRBV6-5	NA	TRBJ2-5	TRBD1	CASSSPTGSPQETQYF	TGTGCCAGCAGTTCCCCGACAGGGTCTCCCCAAGAGACCCAGTACTTC
TRBV4-1	NA	TRBJ1-1	NA	CASSQEPGRDVNTEAFF	TGCGCCAGCAGCCAAGAGCCAGGGAGGGATGTGAACACTGAAGCTTTCTTT
TRBV11-2	NA	TRBJ2-3	TRBD2	CASSLGLAGGTDTQYF	TGTGCCAGCAGCTTAGGACTAGCGGGAGGCACAGATACGCAGTATTTT
TRBV11-3	NA	TRBJ1-2	NA	CASSPGRGRDGYTF	TGTGCCAGCAGCCCTGGGAGAGGGCGTGATGGCTACACCTTC
TRBV5-1	NA	TRBJ2-3	TRBD2	CASSLELAGGQDTQYF	TGCGCCAGCAGCTTGGAGCTAGCGGGAGGTCAAGATACGCAGTATTTT
TRBV18	NA	TRBJ1-4	NA	CASSPMRAGAQEKLFF	TGTGCCAGCTCACCGATGAGGGCGGGGGCACAAGAAAAACTGTTTTTT
TRBV7-4	once	TRBJ2-4	TRBD1	CASSPRTGGRAIQYF	TGTGCCAGCAGCCCACGGACAGGAGGACGGGCCATTCAGTACTTC
TRBV5-1	once	TRBJ2-3	TRBD2	CASSHGTSGRASTDTQYF	TGCGCCAGCAGCCATGGGACTAGCGGCCGTGCTAGCACAGATACGCAGTATTTT
TRBV19	NA	TRBJ2-2	TRBD2	CASSIRGSTAGGPYDGELFF	TGTGCCAGTAGTATAAGGGGCTCTACAGCGGGGGGGCCCTATGACGGGGAGCTGTTTTTT
TRBV9	NA	TRBJ1-1	TRBD1	CASSYGTVGTEAFF	TGTGCCAGCAGTTACGGGACAGTGGGCACTGAAGCTTTCTTT
TRBV5-8	NA	TRBJ2-1	TRBD2	CASSLALTSGGNEQFF	TGTGCCAGCAGCTTGGCCCTGACTAGCGGCGGCAATGAGCAGTTCTTC
TRBV6-5	NA	TRBJ2-7	TRBD2	CASSLLAAAGEQYF	TGTGCCAGCAGCCTTCTAGCGGCGGCCGGCGAGCAGTACTTC
TRBV4-1	once	TRBJ2-7	NA	CASSQEKVSGSYEQYF	TGCGCCAGCAGCCAAGAAAAAGTCTCGGGATCCTACGAGCAGTACTTC
TRBV9	NA	TRBJ2-1	TRBD2	CASSAHVREEYNEQFF	TGTGCCAGCAGCGCCCACGTCCGGGAGGAGTACAATGAGCAGTTCTTC
TRBV5-4	NA	TRBJ1-2	NA	CASSLQGSDGYTF	TGTGCCAGCAGCTTGCAGGGTTCGGATGGCTACACCTTC
TRBV3-1/TRBV3-2	NA	TRBJ2-5	TRBD2	CASSLGTSGGADQETQYF	TGTGCCAGCAGCCTGGGGACTAGCGGGGGGGCTGACCAAGAGACCCAGTACTTC